The entry below gives a single T cell receptor beta chain sequence along with its context. No antigen is known for it. This sample is part of a study of cytomegalovirus exposure and HLA in healthy donors. Study results and caveats: Later, an analysis found that common viral pathogens appeared to be linked with several of the most significant clusters. Associated with cytomegalovirus, according to the listing, were 150 to 200 TCR beta chains.

The CDR3 consists of 13 residues. Germline V gene sequence: CDR1 MNHEY, CDR2 SMNVEV (reference sequence). Trimming pared 2 bases from V and 5 bases from J, leaving 8 bases between. It was with 60 Vbeta and 13 Jbeta primers that the PCR ran. Per the original methods: There were around 77 million unique TCR beta chains by a later count, and around 10 million of them were shared. Assay: immunoSEQ multiplex PCR; the TCRdb copy retains only in-frame clones and omits some. V, J and clone size were drawn from that table, and D and trimming were deduced from the DNA. The sample lists around 190,000 clones; approximately 82% were seen once.

The source material was PBMCs. This clonotype originated in a girl aged 2 to 9 in good health and CMV-seropositive. The V gene is TRBV27, the J gene TRBJ2-3; D unresolved. CDR3 residues: CASSLTSGDTQYF. As DNA, the CDR3 is TGTGCCAGCAGTTTAACCTCGGGAGATACGCAGTATTTT.